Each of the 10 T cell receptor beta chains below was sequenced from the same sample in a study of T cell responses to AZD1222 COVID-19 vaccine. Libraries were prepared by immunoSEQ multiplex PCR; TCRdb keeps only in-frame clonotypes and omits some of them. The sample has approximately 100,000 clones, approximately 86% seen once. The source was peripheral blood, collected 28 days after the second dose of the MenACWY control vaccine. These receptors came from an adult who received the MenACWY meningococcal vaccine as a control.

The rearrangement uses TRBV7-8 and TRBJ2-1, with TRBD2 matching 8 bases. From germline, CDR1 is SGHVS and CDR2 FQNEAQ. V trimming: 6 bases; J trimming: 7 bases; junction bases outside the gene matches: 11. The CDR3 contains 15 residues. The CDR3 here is CASRRGASGLNEQFF. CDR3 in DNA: TGTGCCAGCAGGAGGGGGGCTAGCGGGTTGAATGAGCAGTTCTTC.

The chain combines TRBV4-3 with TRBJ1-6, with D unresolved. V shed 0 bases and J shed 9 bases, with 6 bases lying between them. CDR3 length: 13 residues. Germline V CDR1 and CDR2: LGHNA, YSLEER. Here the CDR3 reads CASSQEEGSPLHF. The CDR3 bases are TGCGCCAGCAGCCAAGAGGAGGGTTCACCCCTCCACTTT.

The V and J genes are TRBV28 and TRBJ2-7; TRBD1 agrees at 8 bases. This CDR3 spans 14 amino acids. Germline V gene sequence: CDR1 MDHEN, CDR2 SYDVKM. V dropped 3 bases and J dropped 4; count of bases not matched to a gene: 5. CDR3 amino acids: CASSLRQGRYEQYF. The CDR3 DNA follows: TGTGCCAGCAGTTTGAGACAGGGGAGGTACGAGCAGTACTTC.

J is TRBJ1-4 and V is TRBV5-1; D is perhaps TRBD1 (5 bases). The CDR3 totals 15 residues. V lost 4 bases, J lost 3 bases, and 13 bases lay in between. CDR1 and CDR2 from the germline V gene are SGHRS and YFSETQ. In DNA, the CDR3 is TGCGCCAGCAGCACTAAGGGGCCAGCTAATGAAAAACTGTTTTTT. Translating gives CASSTKGPANEKLFF.

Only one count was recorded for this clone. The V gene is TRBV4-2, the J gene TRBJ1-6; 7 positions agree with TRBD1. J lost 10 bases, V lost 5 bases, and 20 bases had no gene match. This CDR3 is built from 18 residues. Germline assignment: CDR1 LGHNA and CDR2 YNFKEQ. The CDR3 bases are TGTGCCAGCAGCTTCAGCCGCGGACCGACAGGGATGAGATCACCCCTCCACTTT. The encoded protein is CASSFSRGPTGMRSPLHF.

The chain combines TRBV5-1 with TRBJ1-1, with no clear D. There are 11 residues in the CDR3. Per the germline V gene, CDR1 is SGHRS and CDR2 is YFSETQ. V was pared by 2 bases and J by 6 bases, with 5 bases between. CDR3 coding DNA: TGCGCCAGCAGCTTTGGCCCTGAAGCTTTCTTT. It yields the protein CASSFGPEAFF.

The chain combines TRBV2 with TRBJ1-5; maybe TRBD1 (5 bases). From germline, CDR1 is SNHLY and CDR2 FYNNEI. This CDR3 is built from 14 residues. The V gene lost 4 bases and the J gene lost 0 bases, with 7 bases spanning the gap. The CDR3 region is CASSGRGSNQPQHF. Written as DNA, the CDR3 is TGTGCCAGCAGTGGGAGGGGTAGCAATCAGCCCCAGCATTTT.

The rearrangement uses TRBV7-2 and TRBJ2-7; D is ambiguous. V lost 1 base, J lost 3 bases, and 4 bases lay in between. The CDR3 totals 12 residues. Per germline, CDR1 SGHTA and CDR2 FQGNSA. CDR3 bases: TGTGCCAGCAGCTTAGGCTACTACGAGCAGTACTTC. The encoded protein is CASSLGYYEQYF.

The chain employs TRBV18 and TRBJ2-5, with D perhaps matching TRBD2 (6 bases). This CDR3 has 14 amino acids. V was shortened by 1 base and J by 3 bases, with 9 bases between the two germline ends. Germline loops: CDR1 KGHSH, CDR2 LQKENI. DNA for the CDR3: TGTGCCAGCTCACCACTCCCTAGCGAAGAGACCCAGTACTTC. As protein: CASSPLPSEETQYF. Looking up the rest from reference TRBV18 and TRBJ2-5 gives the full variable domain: NAGVMQNPRHLVRRRGQEARLRCSPMKGHSHVYWYRQLPEEGLKFMVYLQKENIIDESGMPKERFSAEFPKEGPSILRIQQVVRGDSAAYFCASSPLPSEETQYFGPGTRLLVL.

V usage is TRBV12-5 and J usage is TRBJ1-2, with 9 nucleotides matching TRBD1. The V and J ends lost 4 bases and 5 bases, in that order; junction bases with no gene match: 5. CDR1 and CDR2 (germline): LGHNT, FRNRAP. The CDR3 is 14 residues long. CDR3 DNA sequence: TGTGCTAGTGGTTCGGACAGGGGTTGGTATGGCTACACCTTC. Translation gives CASGSDRGWYGYTF.